The 8 T cell receptor beta chains in this list originate from one sample, sequenced in a study of Tregs in tolerant kidney transplant recipients. Repertoires were generated with immunoSEQ multiplex PCR, while TCRdb's copy carries only in-frame clones and drops some. This table has roughly 69,000 clones, around nine tenths appearing once. This specimen was CD4+ T cells from blood, taken before the transplant. These TCRs come from a human donor who received a combined kidney and bone marrow transplant.

V and J are TRBV6-5 and TRBJ2-5; 7 bases line up with TRBD1. V shed 10 bases and J 7 bases; nucleotides not matched to a gene: 18. Germline-derived CDR1 and CDR2 are MNHEY and SVGAGI. This CDR3 contains 15 residues. This CDR3 reads CATTSLQGPLGTQYF. In nucleotides, the CDR3 is TGTGCCACCACCTCGCTACAGGGGCCTCTGGGGACCCAGTACTTC.

The CDR3, as DNA: TGTGCCAGCAGCTTGGATTCTACCGGGGCCAACGTCCTGACTTTC. Amino acid sequence: CASSLDSTGANVLTF. This sequence joins TRBV5-4 and TRBJ2-6; the D is unclear. V was trimmed by 0 bases and J by 4 bases, leaving 8 bases between them. The CDR3 contains 15 residues. Germline CDR1 reads SGHNT; CDR2 reads YYREEE (reference sequence). Based on the CDR3 plus reference TRBV5-4 and TRBJ2-6, the full variable domain is ETGVTQSPTHLIKTRGQQVTLRCSSQSGHNTVSWYQQALGQGPQFIFQYYREEENGRGNFPPRFSGLQFPNYSSELNVNALELDDSALYLCASSLDSTGANVLTFGAGSRLTVL.

The chain recombines TRBV9 with TRBJ2-5, with D possibly TRBD1 on 5 matching bases. V gave up 0 bases and J gave up 2 bases, with 8 bases separating them. Germline V gives CDR1 SGDLS, CDR2 YYNGEE. CDR3 length: 14 amino acids. CDR3 nucleotide sequence: TGTGCCAGCAGCGTAGGACAGCTACAAGAGACCCAGTACTTC. Amino acid sequence: CASSVGQLQETQYF.

The genes are TRBV7-9 and TRBJ1-4, with no clear D. This CDR3 is built from 14 residues. Trimming left V 3 bases short and J 3 bases short, with 8 bases between. CDR1 is SEHNR, CDR2 FQNEAQ, per germline (reference sequence). The CDR3 here is CASSLQSSNEKLFF. The CDR3 DNA follows: TGTGCCAGCAGCTTGCAGTCATCTAATGAAAAACTGTTTTTT.

The chain is built from TRBV6-6 and TRBJ1-3, with no clear D. Trimming cost V 6 bases and J 0 bases, with 15 bases left between them. Germline lookup yields CDR1 MNHNY and CDR2 SVGAGI (reference sequence). CDR3 length: 16 amino acids. The CDR3 coding sequence is TGTGCCAGCAGCCTCGCGACGGGAGGCTCTGGAAACACCATATATTTT. Translated, it gives CASSLATGGSGNTIYF.

The rearrangement links TRBV19 to TRBJ1-5; D perhaps matches TRBD1 (5 bases). V lost 7 bases, J lost 4 bases, and 20 bases lay in between. Germline assignment: CDR1 LNHDA and CDR2 SQIVND (reference sequence). The CDR3 is 16 residues long. CDR3 sequence reads: CASTPGGGSPNQPQHF. CDR3 coding DNA: TGTGCCAGTACTCCCGGGGGAGGGTCGCCGAATCAGCCCCAGCATTTT.

This clone appeared once. Other DNA sequences from this sample encode an identical CDR3 as well. This chain connects TRBV28 to TRBJ1-2; D possibly corresponds to TRBD1 (6 bases). Germline CDR1 is MDHEN and CDR2 is SYDVKM. V was pared by 3 bases and J by 4 bases, with 9 bases between. The CDR3 has 13 amino acids. The CDR3 sequence: CASSLTGPYGYTF. The CDR3 DNA reads as TGTGCCAGCAGTTTGACAGGCCCCTATGGCTACACCTTC.

The V call is TRBV9, the J call TRBJ2-1; 12 nucleotides match TRBD2. V lost 0 bases and J lost 9; bases outside the gene matches: 7. Germline V gene data show CDR1 as SGDLS and CDR2 as YYNGEE. The CDR3 extends over 16 amino acids. CDR3 bases: TGTGCCAGCAGCGTAGCTACGGGACTAGCGGGCGTTGAGCAGTTCTTC. Its protein product is CASSVATGLAGVEQFF. Combining the CDR3 with reference TRBV9 and TRBJ2-1 gives the whole variable domain DSGVTQTPKHLITATGQRVTLRCSPRSGDLSVYWYQQSLDQGLQFLIQYYNGEERAKGNILERFSAQQFPDLHSELNLSSLELGDSALYFCASSVATGLAGVEQFFGPGTRLTVL.